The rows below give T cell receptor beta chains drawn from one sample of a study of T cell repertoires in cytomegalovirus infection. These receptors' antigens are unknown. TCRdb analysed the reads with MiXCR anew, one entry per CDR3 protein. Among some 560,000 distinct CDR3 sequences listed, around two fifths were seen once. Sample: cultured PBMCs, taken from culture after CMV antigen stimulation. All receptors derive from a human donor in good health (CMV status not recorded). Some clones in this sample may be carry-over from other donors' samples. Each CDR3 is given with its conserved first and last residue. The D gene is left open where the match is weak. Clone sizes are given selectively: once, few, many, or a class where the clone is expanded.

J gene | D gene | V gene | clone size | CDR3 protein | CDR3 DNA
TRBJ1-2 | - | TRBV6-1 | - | CASSENTANYGYTF | TGTGCCAGCAGTGAAAACACCGCTAACTATGGCTACACCTTC
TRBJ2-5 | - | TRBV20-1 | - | CSARKGGGEETQYF | TGCAGTGCTAGAAAAGGAGGGGGGGAAGAGACCCAGTACTTC
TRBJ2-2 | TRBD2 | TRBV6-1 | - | CASSYKSGLADTGELFF | TGTGCCAGCAGTTATAAATCAGGGCTAGCGGACACCGGGGAGCTGTTTTTT
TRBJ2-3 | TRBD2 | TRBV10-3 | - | CAIDPGGGTDTQYF | TGTGCCATCGATCCGGGGGGGGGCACAGATACGCAGTATTTT
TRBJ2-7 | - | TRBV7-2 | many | CASRAAGSYEQYF | TGTGCCAGCAGAGCGGCGGGGAGCTACGAGCAGTACTTC
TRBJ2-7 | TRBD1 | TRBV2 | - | CASMGQPTYEQYF | TGTGCCAGCATGGGACAGCCAACCTACGAGCAGTACTTC
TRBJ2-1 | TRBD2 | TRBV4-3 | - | CASSRAGLAAYNEQFF | TGCGCCAGCAGCCGGGCGGGACTAGCGGCCTACAATGAGCAGTTCTTC
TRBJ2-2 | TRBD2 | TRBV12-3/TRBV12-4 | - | CATPLAENTGELFF | TGTGCGACCCCACTAGCGGAGAACACCGGGGAGCTGTTTTTT
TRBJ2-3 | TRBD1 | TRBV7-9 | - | CASSLGRGLGRRGDTQYF | TGTGCCAGCAGCTTAGGCAGGGGGCTAGGTCGACGGGGAGATACGCAGTATTTT
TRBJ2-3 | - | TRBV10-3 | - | CAIRPSSASTDTQYF | TGTGCCATCAGACCCTCTTCGGCCAGCACAGATACGCAGTATTTT
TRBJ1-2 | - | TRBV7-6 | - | CASSLALAGEGGYTF | TGTGCCAGCAGCTTAGCCCTGGCAGGGGAAGGAGGCTACACCTTC
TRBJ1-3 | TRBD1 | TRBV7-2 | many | CASSLWTGSGNTIYF | TGTGCCAGCAGCCTCTGGACAGGGTCTGGAAACACCATATATTTT
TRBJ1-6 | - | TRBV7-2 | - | CASSLLGPHNSPLHF | TGTGCCAGCAGCTTATTGGGGCCGCATAATTCACCCCTCCACTTT
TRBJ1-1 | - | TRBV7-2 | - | CASSRPGEGVAFF | TGTGCCAGCAGCCGCCCCGGGGAGGGGGTAGCTTTCTTT
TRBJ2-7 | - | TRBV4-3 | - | CASSQNRDAQYF | TGCGCCAGCAGCCAAAACAGGGACGCGCAGTACTTC
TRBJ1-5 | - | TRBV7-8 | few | CASSLWNNVQPQHF | TGTGCCAGCAGCTTGTGGAACAATGTCCAGCCCCAGCATTTT
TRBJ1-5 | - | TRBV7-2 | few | CASSGSGNQPQHF | TGTGCCAGCAGCGGCAGCGGCAATCAGCCCCAGCATTTT
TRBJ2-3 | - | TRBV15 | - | CATSSRIARTDTQYF | TGTGCCACCAGCAGCCGGATTGCTCGGACAGATACGCAGTATTTT
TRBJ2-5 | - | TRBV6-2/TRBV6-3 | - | CASTARLETQYF | TGTGCCAGCACCGCCCGATTGGAGACCCAGTACTTC
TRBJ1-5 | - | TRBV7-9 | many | CASSLGGGQPQHF | TGTGCCAGCAGCTTAGGAGGGGGTCAGCCCCAGCATTTT
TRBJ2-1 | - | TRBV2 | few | CASTKGRVNEQFF | TGTGCCAGCACCAAGGGTAGGGTGAATGAGCAGTTCTTC
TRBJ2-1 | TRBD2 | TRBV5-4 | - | CASSFGGGDNEQFF | TGTGCCAGCAGCTTCGGCGGGGGGGACAATGAGCAGTTCTTC
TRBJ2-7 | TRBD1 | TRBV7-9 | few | CASSTRTGGLYEQYF | TGTGCCAGCAGCACGAGGACAGGGGGCCTCTACGAGCAGTACTTC
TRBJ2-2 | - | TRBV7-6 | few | CASSLAPQGKTGELFF | TGTGCCAGCAGCTTAGCGCCGCAGGGGAAAACCGGGGAGCTGTTTTTT
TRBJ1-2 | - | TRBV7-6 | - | CASSLSPPARGSYGYTF | TGTGCCAGCAGCTTATCACCCCCAGCGAGGGGCAGCTATGGCTACACCTTC